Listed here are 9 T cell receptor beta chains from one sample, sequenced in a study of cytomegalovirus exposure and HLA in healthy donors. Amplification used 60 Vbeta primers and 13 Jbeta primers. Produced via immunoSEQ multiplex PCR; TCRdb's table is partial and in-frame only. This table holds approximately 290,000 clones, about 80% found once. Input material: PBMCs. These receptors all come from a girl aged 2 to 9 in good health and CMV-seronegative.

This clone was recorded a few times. CDR3 bases: TGTGCCAGCAGAGGTACTAGCGGGAGTAACAATGAGCAGTTCTTC. As protein: CASRGTSGSNNEQFF. The J gene is TRBJ2-1, the V gene TRBV7-9; 11 positions agree with TRBD2. V shed 6 bases and J 5 bases; nucleotides not matched to a gene: 6. Germline lookup yields CDR1 SEHNR and CDR2 FQNEAQ (reference sequence). This CDR3 spans 15 amino acids.

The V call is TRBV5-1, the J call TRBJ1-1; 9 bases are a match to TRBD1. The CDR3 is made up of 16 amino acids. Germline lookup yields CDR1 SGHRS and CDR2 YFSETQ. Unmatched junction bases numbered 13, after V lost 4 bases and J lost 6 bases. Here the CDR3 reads CASSLNRGRQGAEAFF. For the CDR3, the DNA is TGCGCCAGCAGCCTGAACAGGGGGCGGCAAGGGGCTGAAGCTTTCTTT.

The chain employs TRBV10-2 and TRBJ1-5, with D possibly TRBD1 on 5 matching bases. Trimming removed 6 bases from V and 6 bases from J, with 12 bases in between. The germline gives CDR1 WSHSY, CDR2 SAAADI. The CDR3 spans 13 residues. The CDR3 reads CASREQVAQPQHF. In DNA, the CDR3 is TGCGCCAGCAGGGAACAGGTTGCTCAGCCCCAGCATTTT.

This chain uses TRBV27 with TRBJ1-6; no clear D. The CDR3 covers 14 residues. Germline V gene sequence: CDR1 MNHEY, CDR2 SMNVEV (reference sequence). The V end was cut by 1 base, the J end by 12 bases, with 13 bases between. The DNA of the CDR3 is TGTGCCAGCAGTTTATATTTTCCGGGAGAACCCCTCCACTTT. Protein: CASSLYFPGEPLHF.

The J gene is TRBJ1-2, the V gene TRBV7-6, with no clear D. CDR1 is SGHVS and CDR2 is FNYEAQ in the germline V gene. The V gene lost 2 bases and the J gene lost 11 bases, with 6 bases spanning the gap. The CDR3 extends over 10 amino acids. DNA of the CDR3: TGTGCCAGCAGCTTACTTTTGTACACCTTC. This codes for CASSLLLYTF.

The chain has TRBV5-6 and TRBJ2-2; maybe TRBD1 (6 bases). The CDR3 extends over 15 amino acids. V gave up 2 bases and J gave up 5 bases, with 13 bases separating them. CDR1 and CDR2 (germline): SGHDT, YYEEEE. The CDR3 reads CASSFTDSDTGELFF. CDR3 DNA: TGTGCCAGCAGCTTTACGGACAGCGATACCGGGGAGCTGTTTTTT.

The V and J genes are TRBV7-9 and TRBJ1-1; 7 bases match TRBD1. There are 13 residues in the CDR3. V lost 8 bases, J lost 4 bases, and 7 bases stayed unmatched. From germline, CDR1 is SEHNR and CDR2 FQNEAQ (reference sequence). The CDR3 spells CASGDRASTEAFF. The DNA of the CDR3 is TGTGCCAGCGGTGACAGGGCCTCCACTGAAGCTTTCTTT. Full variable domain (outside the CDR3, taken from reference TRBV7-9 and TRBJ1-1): DTGVSQNPRHKITKRGQNVTFRCDPISEHNRLYWYRQTLGQGPEFLTYFQNEAQLEKSRLLSDRFSAERPKGSFSTLEIQRTEQGDSAMYLCASGDRASTEAFFGQGTRLTVV.

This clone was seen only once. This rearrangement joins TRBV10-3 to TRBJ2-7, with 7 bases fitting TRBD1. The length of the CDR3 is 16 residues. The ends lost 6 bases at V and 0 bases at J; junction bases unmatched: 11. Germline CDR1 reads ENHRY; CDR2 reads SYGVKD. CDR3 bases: TGTGCCATCAGCGTCGACAGGGTCCCTCTCTCCTACGAGCAGTACTTC. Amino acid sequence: CAISVDRVPLSYEQYF.

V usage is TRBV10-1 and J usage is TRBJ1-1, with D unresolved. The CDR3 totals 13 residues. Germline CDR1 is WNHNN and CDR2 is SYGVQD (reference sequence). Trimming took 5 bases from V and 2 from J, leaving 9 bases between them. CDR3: CASSLTINTEAFF. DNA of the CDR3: TGCGCCAGCAGTTTGACTATTAACACTGAAGCTTTCTTT.